The rows below give T cell receptor beta chains drawn from one sample of a study of cytomegalovirus exposure and HLA in healthy donors. The method was immunoSEQ multiplex PCR; TCRdb's version includes in-frame clones alone and lacks a portion of them. The sample has fewer than 200,000 clones, 75% to 90% seen once; the top ten hold around 4.4%. Sequenced input: PBMCs. The receptors derive from a woman between 50 and 59 years old in good health and CMV-seropositive. The conserved cysteine and the conserved F or W are not part of the CDR3 here. The order of the fields is V gene, D gene, CDR3 protein. A D gene is named only where the DNA matches it firmly.

V gene: TRBV27
D gene: NA
CDR3 protein: ASSLGLSTDTQY

V gene: TRBV30
D gene: NA
CDR3 protein: AWRDPPGGRGEQY

V gene: TRBV18
D gene: NA
CDR3 protein: ASSPRLEGGGYT

V gene: TRBV6-5
D gene: TRBD1
CDR3 protein: ASSPTGQGTEAF

V gene: TRBV5-6
D gene: NA
CDR3 protein: ASSPIGSYNSPLH

V gene: TRBV6-5
D gene: NA
CDR3 protein: ASTPVLNTEAF

V gene: TRBV5-6
D gene: TRBD2
CDR3 protein: ASSRAAGAGELF

V gene: TRBV6-5
D gene: TRBD1
CDR3 protein: ASRPDRDAGELF

V gene: TRBV6-4
D gene: NA
CDR3 protein: ASSELRSLDCIRCNQPQH

V gene: TRBV10-2
D gene: NA
CDR3 protein: ASSESAIRGSPLH

V gene: TRBV7-6
D gene: NA
CDR3 protein: ASSSWGPEDEQF

V gene: TRBV19
D gene: TRBD1
CDR3 protein: ASSPGTGTYEQY

V gene: TRBV5-1
D gene: TRBD2
CDR3 protein: ASSGLGGAYEQY

V gene: TRBV4-2
D gene: TRBD2
CDR3 protein: ASSQETSGVETQY